The present TCR beta chain was sequenced within a study of early stage breast cancer tumors (dated 2017 in TCRdb). About the investigation overall: Of the roughly 16 invasive breast tumors, some twelve were found to be estrogen receptor-positive, progesterone receptor-positive and HER2-negative. The samples as a whole yielded under 3,500,000 detected templates, corresponding to over a million unique clonotypes. Most of the 12 ER+/PR+/HER2- tumors were invasive ductal carcinomas, while the other four were invasive lobular carcinomas. A read coverage of roughly 10-fold per sample was achieved on average.

Adjacent normal breast tissue was collected about 2-4.5 cm away from the tumor, rinsed in PBS and stored in prechilled RNAlater. Because of high lipid content and low cell density, roughly 100-340 mg of normal breast tissue was often needed to obtain sufficient DNA. The study profiled bulk TCR beta-chain repertoires in matched peripheral blood, tumor and adjacent normal breast tissue taken from roughly 17 patients with early-stage breast cancer. The Qiagen AllPrep DNA/RNA Mini kit was used to extract genomic DNA. What the authors observed across the whole study: The small cohort size prevented analysis by tumor subtype. Enriched TCRB sequences shared across patients were found to be mostly commonly generated sequences that were unlikely to play an important role in the tumor microenvironment. Repertoires from blood resembled normal breast more closely than tumor, and using blood as a reference for each tissue separated tumor from normal in 14 of 16 patients. Tumors showed about 2.4-fold higher T cell density and higher clonality than adjacent normal breast tissue. Chain pairing and functional markers such as CD4, CD8 and FOXP3 were not captured by bulk genomic DNA sequencing of unsorted cells.

Every sample was amplified as two independent genomic DNA replicates, using approximately 0.5 ug for blood and approximately 1.4 ug for tumor or normal breast. TCRB sequencing of genomic DNA was carried out with the ImmunoSeq Intro kit according to the manufacturer's instructions. The multiplex PCR ran for around 33 cycles using proprietary primers and spike-in control sequences for absolute quantification. Single-end 150-bp reads were used to sequence an 87-bp fragment covering the CDR3 and the flanking V and J genes. Each lane of an Illumina MiSeq running version 3.0 chemistry carried seven multiplexed samples, with two replicates apiece. Processing in the source paper ran as follows. The vendor's proprietary pipeline handled the raw data processing, merging both replicates into a single result for each sample. Clonotypes were defined as productive rearrangements sharing the V-gene family, CDR3 amino acid sequence and J-gene segment. To compute clonality, the normalized Shannon entropy (Pielou evenness) of TCRB abundances was subtracted from 1. To estimate T cell density, the total number of templates was divided by the input cell count, which was inferred from how much DNA went in. Recon, run with its default parameters, was used to estimate overall repertoire diversity and clonality. A clonotype was considered tumor-enriched if its abundance in tumor exceeded 0.1% and was at least 32-fold higher than its abundance in normal breast. TCRdb mirrors the immuneACCESS table, restricted to in-frame sequences. Some clones are absent from its copies; in checked studies, under half trace to an unresolved V gene, and the reason for the others is unknown. That table furnishes V, J and clone size, whereas the DNA furnished D and trimming. In this sample the table shows about 14,000 clones, approximately 81% of which occur a single time. The ten biggest clones cover roughly 7.2% of the sample.

In regard to this clone: No antigen is known for it. No base quality information exists; no much larger clone differs at one position.

From a lookup of the germline V gene, CDR1 and CDR2 are SGHTA and FQGTGA. From V the trimming removes 5 bases and from J it removes 6 bases, while the gene matches leave 14 bases of the junction unaccounted for. Measured from the cysteine to the phenylalanine, the CDR3 is 18 residues long. Only CDR3 DNA is held: 54 bases, read in frame from base 1. This clonotype originated in a person between 50 and 60 years old with breast cancer. The V gene is TRBV7-3 and the J gene is TRBJ2-1, with 12 bases aligning to TRBD2. The sample comprised normal breast tissue next to the tumor. This receptor has the CDR3 CASSPLAGGPSSSNEQFF. The nucleotide sequence reads TGTGCCAGCAGCCCGCTAGCGGGAGGGCCCTCGAGTTCCAATGAGCAGTTCTTC. Here the CDR3 is joined to the reference TRBV7-3 and TRBJ2-1 genes, and the full variable domain is: GAGVSQTPSNKVTEKGKYVELRCDPISGHTALYWYRQSLGQGPEFLIYFQGTGAADDSGLPNDRFFAVRPEGSVSTLKIQRTERGDSAVYLCASSPLAGGPSSSNEQFFGPGTRLTVL.